This is a list of T cell receptor beta chains from one sample in a study of cytomegalovirus exposure and HLA in healthy donors. Assay: immunoSEQ multiplex PCR; the TCRdb copy retains only in-frame clones and omits some. This sample has around 200,000 clones; roughly 87% occur once, and the top ten carry 1.6%. The sequenced sample consisted of PBMCs. Receptors were obtained from a man in his fifties or sixties in good health and CMV-seronegative. CDR3s include the opening cysteine and the closing phenylalanine or tryptophan. D genes are given only for firm matches. The listing skips clone size in some rows; elsewhere it reads once, few, many or a size class.

TRBV5-1	TRBJ2-7	TRBD2	NA	TGCGCCAGCAGCTTGGCCGGGCGGGGGGGCCCTCGCGAGCAGTACTTC	CASSLAGRGGPREQYF
TRBV5-1	TRBJ2-7	TRBD2	NA	TGCGCCAGCAGCTGGTCTCCGGGAGGGTCTTACGAGCAGTACTTC	CASSWSPGGSYEQYF
TRBV28	TRBJ2-7	TRBD1	few	TGTGCCAGCAGTTTAGCGACAGGGATCAGCTACGAGCAGTACTTC	CASSLATGISYEQYF
TRBV9	TRBJ2-3	TRBD2	NA	TGTGCCAGCAGCGTAAGGGCGGGGGGGCACTACGATACGCAGTATTTT	CASSVRAGGHYDTQYF
TRBV7-2	TRBJ2-5	TRBD2	once	TGTGCCAGCAGCTTGTGGGGGGGCCAAGAGACCCAGTACTTC	CASSLWGGQETQYF
TRBV9	TRBJ2-3	TRBD2	NA	TGTGCCAGCAGCGCCCTAGCGGGGTCGCAGTATTTT	CASSALAGSQYF
TRBV7-2	TRBJ1-5	TRBD1	NA	TGTGCCAGCAGCTCCGGACAGGGGGCGGGTAAACAGCCCCAGCATTTT	CASSSGQGAGKQPQHF
TRBV7-3	TRBJ2-2	NA	NA	TGTGCCAGCAGCTTAAGGGGCTCTAGTACCGGGGAGCTGTTTTTT	CASSLRGSSTGELFF
TRBV27	TRBJ1-1	NA	NA	TGTGCCAGCAGGCTACTACGCCACACTGAAGCTTTCTTT	CASRLLRHTEAFF
TRBV19	TRBJ1-4	NA	NA	TGTGCCAGTAGTATCGACTTCCCCTTAAGGGAAAAACTGTTTTTT	CASSIDFPLREKLFF
TRBV7-9	TRBJ2-2	NA	NA	TGTGCCAGCAGCCCCCGGAGCACCGGGGAGCTGTTTTTT	CASSPRSTGELFF
TRBV6-5	TRBJ2-1	NA	NA	TGTGCCAGCAGTTACGAAGGGGGGGCTGGCTACAATGAGCAGTTCTTC	CASSYEGGAGYNEQFF
TRBV19	TRBJ1-4	TRBD1	NA	TGTGCCAGTAGTATCCAGGGAGGAACAGGGGGAAAACTGTTTTTT	CASSIQGGTGGKLFF
TRBV5-1	TRBJ2-7	TRBD2	NA	TGCGCCAGCAGCTTGGAAGGGACTATCGGCGAGCAGTACTTC	CASSLEGTIGEQYF
TRBV5-1	TRBJ2-7	NA	NA	TGCGCCAGCAGCTTGGTTTCAGGGATTAGCTCCTACGAGCAGTACTTC	CASSLVSGISSYEQYF
TRBV14	TRBJ1-2	NA	NA	TGTGCCAGCAGCCAAGACCGGGGGGGGCGTAAGGGCTACACCTTC	CASSQDRGGRKGYTF
TRBV4-3	TRBJ1-6	TRBD1	NA	TGCGCCAGCAGCCAAGGGGGTGGGACAGGGGGCAGGCGGCTCCACTTT	CASSQGGGTGGRRLHF
TRBV18	TRBJ1-5	TRBD1	NA	TGTGCCAGCTCTCGACAGGGGGATCAGCCCCAGCATTTT	CASSRQGDQPQHF
TRBV28	TRBJ1-3	NA	few	TGTGCCAGCAGTTTGGGCTCCAGGGGCGGCTCTGGAAACACCATATATTTT	CASSLGSRGGSGNTIYF
TRBV6-5	TRBJ2-5	NA	NA	TGTGCCAGCAGCCTTGAGCGCTTCCAAGAGACCCAGTACTTC	CASSLERFQETQYF
TRBV28	TRBJ2-7	TRBD2	NA	TGTGCCAGCGGAATAGCGGGAGGGTCCTACGAGCAGTACTTC	CASGIAGGSYEQYF
TRBV5-1	TRBJ1-2	TRBD1	once	TGCGCCAGCAAAACGACAGGGGGCCCATTGAGGGGCTACACCTTC	CASKTTGGPLRGYTF
TRBV9	TRBJ1-6	NA	once	TGTGCCAGCAGCGTAGGTCCAGGGCGGAATTCACCCCTCCACTTT	CASSVGPGRNSPLHF
TRBV5-1	TRBJ1-1	NA	few	TGCGCCAGCAGCGTACAGGGGAACACTGAAGCTTTCTTT	CASSVQGNTEAFF
TRBV7-8	TRBJ2-7	TRBD1	NA	TGTGCCAGCAGCATCGACAGGGGGTTCTACTACGAGCAGTACTTC	CASSIDRGFYYEQYF
TRBV7-6	TRBJ2-7	TRBD1	NA	TGTGCCAGCAGTGAGAGACAGGGGGGTTACGAGCAGTACTTC	CASSERQGGYEQYF
TRBV11-2	TRBJ2-1	TRBD2	NA	TGTGCCACCTCCGTGGGACTAGCGAACAATGAGCAGTTCTTC	CATSVGLANNEQFF
TRBV7-2	TRBJ2-2	TRBD1	NA	TGTGCCAGCAGCCACGGACAGGGGCGGGCCGGGGAGCTGTTTTTT	CASSHGQGRAGELFF
TRBV29-1	TRBJ2-7	TRBD2	once	TGCAGCGTTTGGAAACCGGGACTAGCGGGAGGGCCAGGGAACGAGCAGTACTTC	CSVWKPGLAGGPGNEQYF
TRBV7-2	TRBJ2-2	TRBD2	NA	TGTGCCAGCAGCACTCTAGCGGGGGCGGCCGGGGAGCTGTTTTTT	CASSTLAGAAGELFF
TRBV30	TRBJ2-6	TRBD1	NA	TGTGCCTGGAAGCCAAAAATAAGAGCAGGGGGCAGAGCCAACGTCCTGACTTTC	CAWKPKIRAGGRANVLTF
TRBV2	TRBJ1-2	TRBD1	NA	TGTGCCAGCATTCCTGGACAGGGGGCTAGGAGCTACACCTTC	CASIPGQGARSYTF
TRBV5-1	TRBJ1-2	TRBD1	NA	TGCGCCAGCAGCTTGGTCCCAGACAGGGAGTCTAACTATGGCTACACCTTC	CASSLVPDRESNYGYTF
TRBV5-4	TRBJ2-7	TRBD2	NA	TGTGCCAGCAGCCAGCGGGGGGGCCCCTACGAGCAGTACTTC	CASSQRGGPYEQYF
TRBV27	TRBJ2-1	TRBD2	NA	TGTGCCAGCAGTCCCGGGACTAGCGGGTTAAATGAGCAGTTCTTC	CASSPGTSGLNEQFF
TRBV6-1	TRBJ2-7	TRBD2	few	TGTGCCAGCAGGGAAATGACTAGCGGGGCGACCTACGAGCAGTACTTC	CASREMTSGATYEQYF
TRBV19	TRBJ2-1	NA	NA	TGTGCCAGTAGTATGAGCCTCCACAATGAGCAGTTCTTC	CASSMSLHNEQFF
TRBV7-9	TRBJ2-7	NA	NA	TGTGCCAGCAGCCAAATCAACGAGCAGTACTTC	CASSQINEQYF
TRBV7-9	TRBJ2-1	NA	NA	TGTGCCAGCCCCGACAATGAGCAGTTCTTC	CASPDNEQFF
TRBV5-1	TRBJ2-5	NA	NA	TGCGCCAGCAGCTTGGCTCAGGTCTCTTCGGAGACCCAGTACTTC	CASSLAQVSSETQYF
TRBV7-2	TRBJ2-1	NA	NA	TGTGCCAGCAGCCCTGGGGCAGGGGAGAATGAGCAGTTCTTC	CASSPGAGENEQFF
TRBV28	TRBJ2-7	TRBD2	NA	TGTGCCAGCAGTTTAAGCGGGAGTCACTACGAGCAGTACTTC	CASSLSGSHYEQYF
TRBV4-1	TRBJ1-3	NA	NA	TGCGCCAGCAGCCTAGACGGGAACACCATATATTTT	CASSLDGNTIYF
TRBV7-3	TRBJ2-5	NA	NA	TGTGCCAGCAGCCCTGCGGGCCGCGGGGAGACCCAGTACTTC	CASSPAGRGETQYF
TRBV2	TRBJ1-2	NA	few	TGTGCCAGCAGTGCATCCGGCCCAGGGCTCTATGGCTACACCTTC	CASSASGPGLYGYTF
TRBV28	TRBJ1-4	TRBD1	few	TGTGCCAGCAGTACGGGACAGGTACTAAATGAAAAACTGTTTTTT	CASSTGQVLNEKLFF
TRBV21-1	TRBJ1-5	NA	NA	TGTGCCAGCAGCAAAGGTGGGCAGGGTGGTGAGCCCCAGCATTTT	CASSKGGQGGEPQHF
TRBV21-1	TRBJ1-2	NA	NA	TGTGCCAGCAGCAAAGAGTGGGCCAGGGGCGGCTACACCTTC	CASSKEWARGGYTF
TRBV7-7	TRBJ2-5	TRBD2	NA	TGTGCTAGCAGCCCGACTAGCGGGATAGAGGGGACCCAGTACTTC	CASSPTSGIEGTQYF
TRBV7-2	TRBJ1-1	NA	NA	TGTGCCAGCAGCCCCCGAGGGGGGGGGTACACTGAAGCTTTCTTT	CASSPRGGGYTEAFF